The rows below give T cell receptor beta chains drawn from one sample of a study of graft-versus-host responses after intestinal transplantation. TCRdb keeps only in-frame clones here, not all; method: immunoSEQ multiplex PCR. The top ten clones hold roughly 1.2% of a sample with more than 100,000 clones, under 95% of them seen once. The antigens for these receptors are not known. Sequences were derived from unstimulated CD8+ T cells sorted from spleen or lymph node cells, sampled before intestinal transplant. The receptor set was obtained from a human donor who received an intestinal transplant. Both conserved end residues are part of each CDR3. Each record gives: V gene, clone size, D gene, J gene, CDR3 DNA, CDR3 protein. A D gene is named only where the DNA matches it firmly. Only part of the rows carry a size: once, few, many, or a class if the clone is expanded.

V gene: TRBV7-9
clone size: .
D gene: .
J gene: TRBJ1-6
CDR3 DNA: TGTGCCAGCAGCTTAGGGGGTGGGCCCCTCCACTTT
CDR3 protein: CASSLGGGPLHF

V gene: TRBV25-1
clone size: .
D gene: TRBD2
J gene: TRBJ2-1
CDR3 DNA: TGTGCCAGCAGTCACTCGGGACTAGCATTCAATGAGCAGTTCTTC
CDR3 protein: CASSHSGLAFNEQFF

V gene: TRBV10-3
clone size: .
D gene: TRBD1
J gene: TRBJ2-3
CDR3 DNA: TGTGCCATCAGTTTCCGACAGGGGAGAAGCACAGATACGCAGTATTTT
CDR3 protein: CAISFRQGRSTDTQYF

V gene: TRBV4-1
clone size: .
D gene: .
J gene: TRBJ1-2
CDR3 DNA: TGCGCCAGCAGCCGCACAGGGTTGTCACCTTATGGCTACACCTTC
CDR3 protein: CASSRTGLSPYGYTF

V gene: TRBV18
clone size: .
D gene: .
J gene: TRBJ1-1
CDR3 DNA: TGTGCCAGCTCACCCGGTTTGCTCGCAGGGAAGAACACTGAAGCTTTCTTT
CDR3 protein: CASSPGLLAGKNTEAFF

V gene: TRBV6-5
clone size: .
D gene: .
J gene: TRBJ1-2
CDR3 DNA: TGTGCCAGCAGCCCGGAGAGACACGGTCCTTTCTACACCTTC
CDR3 protein: CASSPERHGPFYTF

V gene: TRBV27
clone size: once
D gene: .
J gene: TRBJ2-6
CDR3 DNA: TGTGCCAGCAGTTTATCGGGGGGCTACGTCCTGACTTTC
CDR3 protein: CASSLSGGYVLTF

V gene: TRBV6-4
clone size: .
D gene: .
J gene: TRBJ1-1
CDR3 DNA: TGTGCCAGCAGTGAAACAGGGTTAGGGAACACTGAAGCTTTCTTT
CDR3 protein: CASSETGLGNTEAFF

V gene: TRBV9
clone size: .
D gene: .
J gene: TRBJ2-3
CDR3 DNA: TGTGCCAGCAGCGTAGCTGATACGCAGTATTTT
CDR3 protein: CASSVADTQYF

V gene: TRBV6-1
clone size: .
D gene: TRBD1
J gene: TRBJ1-3
CDR3 DNA: TGTGCCAGCAGTGGTGGGACAGGGGCCATATATTTT
CDR3 protein: CASSGGTGAIYF

V gene: TRBV7-9
clone size: .
D gene: .
J gene: TRBJ2-1
CDR3 DNA: TGTGCCAGCAGCTTGTACAGTAACAATGAGCAGTTCTTC
CDR3 protein: CASSLYSNNEQFF

V gene: TRBV11-1
clone size: .
D gene: .
J gene: TRBJ2-5
CDR3 DNA: TGTGCCAGCAGCTTATTGACCGGCCAAGAGACCCAGTACTTC
CDR3 protein: CASSLLTGQETQYF

V gene: TRBV7-9
clone size: .
D gene: .
J gene: TRBJ1-2
CDR3 DNA: TGTGCCAGCAGCCGGACTTGGGCTTCTCCCGAACCTAACTATGGCTACACCTTC
CDR3 protein: CASSRTWASPEPNYGYTF

V gene: TRBV19
clone size: .
D gene: TRBD2
J gene: TRBJ2-1
CDR3 DNA: TGTGCCACCACTCTAGGAGCGGGGCCCTACAATGAGCAGTTCTTC
CDR3 protein: CATTLGAGPYNEQFF

V gene: TRBV4-1
clone size: .
D gene: .
J gene: TRBJ2-1
CDR3 DNA: TGCGCCAGCAGCCTCGGGCTAGGGATGGGGGAATACAATGAGCAGTTCTTC
CDR3 protein: CASSLGLGMGEYNEQFF

V gene: TRBV7-9
clone size: .
D gene: TRBD2
J gene: TRBJ2-7
CDR3 DNA: TGTGCCAGCAGCTTATTGGGAGGGGACGGAGACTACGAGCAGTACTTC
CDR3 protein: CASSLLGGDGDYEQYF

V gene: TRBV7-9
clone size: once
D gene: TRBD2
J gene: TRBJ2-2
CDR3 DNA: TGTGCCAGCAGGACTAGCGGGAACCCCGGGGAGCTGTTTTTT
CDR3 protein: CASRTSGNPGELFF

V gene: TRBV2
clone size: .
D gene: .
J gene: TRBJ1-1
CDR3 DNA: TGTGCCAGCAGTTTCGCCGGGACTTCGAACACTGAAGCTTTCTTT
CDR3 protein: CASSFAGTSNTEAFF

V gene: TRBV13
clone size: .
D gene: .
J gene: TRBJ2-7
CDR3 DNA: TGTGCCAGCAGCTTAGGAGGGGCAGAGCAGTACTTC
CDR3 protein: CASSLGGAEQYF

V gene: TRBV7-6
clone size: once
D gene: .
J gene: TRBJ2-7
CDR3 DNA: TGTGCCAGCAGCTTGGGGCCTGAGGGCGAGCAGTACTTC
CDR3 protein: CASSLGPEGEQYF

V gene: TRBV7-2
clone size: .
D gene: .
J gene: TRBJ2-7
CDR3 DNA: TGTGCCAGCAGCTCGCCCCCCTACGAGCAGTACTTC
CDR3 protein: CASSSPPYEQYF

V gene: TRBV7-9
clone size: .
D gene: .
J gene: TRBJ1-1
CDR3 DNA: TGTGCCAGCAGCGACATCGGGCGCTACACTGAAGCTTTCTTT
CDR3 protein: CASSDIGRYTEAFF

V gene: TRBV10-2
clone size: .
D gene: .
J gene: TRBJ2-2
CDR3 DNA: TGCGCCAGCAGTGGAACCGGGGAGCTGTTTTTT
CDR3 protein: CASSGTGELFF

V gene: TRBV19
clone size: .
D gene: TRBD2
J gene: TRBJ2-7
CDR3 DNA: TGTGCCAGCACGGGGGGCTACGAGCAGTACTTC
CDR3 protein: CASTGGYEQYF

V gene: TRBV7-9
clone size: .
D gene: .
J gene: TRBJ2-3
CDR3 DNA: TGTGCCAGCAGCTTAGAGGAGGGGGTGGATACGCAGTATTTT
CDR3 protein: CASSLEEGVDTQYF

V gene: TRBV4-1
clone size: .
D gene: .
J gene: TRBJ2-1
CDR3 DNA: TGCGCCAGCAGCCCTATGACGACCTACAATGAGCAGTTCTTC
CDR3 protein: CASSPMTTYNEQFF

V gene: TRBV11-2
clone size: .
D gene: TRBD2
J gene: TRBJ2-5
CDR3 DNA: TGTGCCAGCAGCGATCATAGCGGGAGCCAAGAGACCCAGTACTTC
CDR3 protein: CASSDHSGSQETQYF

V gene: TRBV5-1
clone size: .
D gene: .
J gene: TRBJ1-1
CDR3 DNA: TGCGCCAGCAGCTTGGCTCTCGGGGGAAGAACAGAAGCTTTCTTT
CDR3 protein: CASSLALGGRTEAFF

V gene: TRBV13
clone size: .
D gene: .
J gene: TRBJ1-1
CDR3 DNA: TGTGCCAGCAGCCTTGGACCCCGCGTCGCTTTCTTT
CDR3 protein: CASSLGPRVAFF

V gene: TRBV9
clone size: .
D gene: .
J gene: TRBJ2-6
CDR3 DNA: TGTGCCAGCAGCGTCCATCCCCTCTCTGGGGCCAACGTCCTGACTTTC
CDR3 protein: CASSVHPLSGANVLTF

V gene: TRBV4-2
clone size: few
D gene: .
J gene: TRBJ1-4
CDR3 DNA: TGTGCCAGCAGCCCCATTAGTCCTTCGGAAAAACTGTTTTTT
CDR3 protein: CASSPISPSEKLFF

V gene: TRBV9
clone size: few
D gene: .
J gene: TRBJ2-1
CDR3 DNA: TGTGCCAGCAGCGTAGGTCTCGAATACAATGAGCAGTTCTTC
CDR3 protein: CASSVGLEYNEQFF

V gene: TRBV9
clone size: .
D gene: TRBD1
J gene: TRBJ2-7
CDR3 DNA: TGTGCCAGCAGCGTAGGGGGGACAGGGGCCTACGAGCAGTACTTC
CDR3 protein: CASSVGGTGAYEQYF

V gene: TRBV7-6
clone size: .
D gene: TRBD2
J gene: TRBJ2-7
CDR3 DNA: TGTGCCAGCAGCTCCATAGCGGGGGACTTCTACGAGCAGTACTTC
CDR3 protein: CASSSIAGDFYEQYF

V gene: TRBV9
clone size: .
D gene: .
J gene: TRBJ2-3
CDR3 DNA: TGTGCCAGCAGCATCACTGCAGATACGCAGTATTTT
CDR3 protein: CASSITADTQYF

V gene: TRBV5-4
clone size: .
D gene: .
J gene: TRBJ1-2
CDR3 DNA: TGTGCCAGCAGCCCCCCTGGTCCCCAACACTATGGCTACACCTTC
CDR3 protein: CASSPPGPQHYGYTF

V gene: TRBV2
clone size: .
D gene: .
J gene: TRBJ1-4
CDR3 DNA: TGTGCCAGCAGGGGAGGGACACATGAAAAACTGTTTTTT
CDR3 protein: CASRGGTHEKLFF

V gene: TRBV7-2
clone size: .
D gene: .
J gene: TRBJ2-5
CDR3 DNA: TGTGCCAGCAGCTCGCAAGAGACCCAGTACTTC
CDR3 protein: CASSSQETQYF

V gene: TRBV11-2
clone size: .
D gene: .
J gene: TRBJ2-7
CDR3 DNA: TGTGCCAGCAGCTCGGGGAGCTACGAGCAGTACTTC
CDR3 protein: CASSSGSYEQYF

V gene: TRBV6-1
clone size: .
D gene: TRBD2
J gene: TRBJ2-2
CDR3 DNA: TGTGCCAGCAGTGATATAGCGGGGGGGCCGCTCGGGGAGCTGTTTTTT
CDR3 protein: CASSDIAGGPLGELFF

V gene: TRBV6-1
clone size: few
D gene: .
J gene: TRBJ2-1
CDR3 DNA: TGTGCCAGCAGTCACGGGGGTGAGCAGTTCTTC
CDR3 protein: CASSHGGEQFF

V gene: TRBV4-1
clone size: .
D gene: .
J gene: TRBJ1-5
CDR3 DNA: TGCGCCAGCAGCCAAGGTTCGGGTCGACAGCCCCAGCATTTT
CDR3 protein: CASSQGSGRQPQHF

V gene: TRBV27
clone size: .
D gene: TRBD1
J gene: TRBJ1-2
CDR3 DNA: TGTGCCAGCAGTGGACCTCTGGGACAGGGCGGGTTAGGCTATGGCTACACCTTC
CDR3 protein: CASSGPLGQGGLGYGYTF

V gene: TRBV29-1
clone size: .
D gene: .
J gene: TRBJ2-5
CDR3 DNA: TGCAGCGTTCTCTCCGGCAGGGGGGGAGAGACCCAGTACTTC
CDR3 protein: CSVLSGRGGETQYF

V gene: TRBV7-9
clone size: .
D gene: .
J gene: TRBJ1-4
CDR3 DNA: TGTGCCAGCAGCTTAGCGGGCAGGCTGGGAGAAAAACTGTTTTTT
CDR3 protein: CASSLAGRLGEKLFF

V gene: TRBV27
clone size: .
D gene: TRBD1
J gene: TRBJ2-1
CDR3 DNA: TGTGCCAGCAGTCAAGCCGTATGGGACAGGGGGTTGAATGAGCAGTTCTTC
CDR3 protein: CASSQAVWDRGLNEQFF

V gene: TRBV5-1
clone size: .
D gene: TRBD2
J gene: TRBJ2-5
CDR3 DNA: TGCGCCAGCAGCGGCGGACTAGCGGGGACAGAGACCCAGTACTTC
CDR3 protein: CASSGGLAGTETQYF

V gene: TRBV7-2
clone size: once
D gene: .
J gene: TRBJ2-1
CDR3 DNA: TGTGCCAGCAGCTCCCTGTGGGATGAGCAGTTCTTC
CDR3 protein: CASSSLWDEQFF

V gene: TRBV7-3
clone size: .
D gene: TRBD1
J gene: TRBJ2-2
CDR3 DNA: TGTGCCAGCAGCCTCGAGGGACAGGGAATTTTTGGTGGCGGGGAGCTGTTTTTT
CDR3 protein: CASSLEGQGIFGGGELFF

V gene: TRBV2
clone size: .
D gene: TRBD2
J gene: TRBJ2-5
CDR3 DNA: TGTGCCAGCAGTGTCTTCGCGGGGGGGCTTGGTAAAGAGACCCAGTACTTC
CDR3 protein: CASSVFAGGLGKETQYF

V gene: TRBV6-1
clone size: once
D gene: .
J gene: TRBJ1-1
CDR3 DNA: TGTGCCAGCAGTGAATATCTGGTTCAGGGAGCGAACACTGAAGCTTTCTTT
CDR3 protein: CASSEYLVQGANTEAFF

V gene: TRBV21-1
clone size: .
D gene: .
J gene: TRBJ1-3
CDR3 DNA: TGTGCCAGCAGCGGACCGTTCATTTCTGGAAACACCATATATTTT
CDR3 protein: CASSGPFISGNTIYF

V gene: TRBV4-1
clone size: .
D gene: .
J gene: TRBJ2-1
CDR3 DNA: TGCGCCAGCAGCCAGATATATCTCGTTGAGCAGTTCTTC
CDR3 protein: CASSQIYLVEQFF

V gene: TRBV6-1
clone size: few
D gene: .
J gene: TRBJ1-5
CDR3 DNA: TGTGCCAGCAGTGATTGGGGAGATCAGCCCCAGCATTTT
CDR3 protein: CASSDWGDQPQHF

V gene: TRBV7-3
clone size: .
D gene: TRBD1
J gene: TRBJ2-2
CDR3 DNA: TGTGCCAGCAGCTCAAAACCAGGACAGGGGAGGACCGGGGAGCTGTTTTTT
CDR3 protein: CASSSKPGQGRTGELFF

V gene: TRBV7-9
clone size: .
D gene: .
J gene: TRBJ1-4
CDR3 DNA: TGTGCCATAGGGGGGCAGAGTAATGAAAAACTGTTTTTT
CDR3 protein: CAIGGQSNEKLFF

V gene: TRBV6-5
clone size: .
D gene: .
J gene: TRBJ2-1
CDR3 DNA: TGTGCCAGCAGCCCACGGGGTAGAGGGGATGAGCAGTTCTTC
CDR3 protein: CASSPRGRGDEQFF

V gene: TRBV15
clone size: .
D gene: .
J gene: TRBJ1-1
CDR3 DNA: TGTGCCACCAGTCCTGAGGGGAACACTGAAGCTTTCTTT
CDR3 protein: CATSPEGNTEAFF

V gene: TRBV4-1
clone size: .
D gene: .
J gene: TRBJ1-2
CDR3 DNA: TGCGCCAGCAGCCTCTCCTCGGAGGTTTTTGGCTACACCTTC
CDR3 protein: CASSLSSEVFGYTF